Each of the 29 T cell receptor beta chains below was sequenced from the same sample in a study of OX40 agonist ivuxolimab in advanced cancers. Here immunoSEQ multiplex PCR was the method, and the copy in TCRdb shows in-frame clones only, minus some. The repertoire has tens of thousands of clones, 85% of them found once; the top ten carry about 2.7%. The material was CD4+ or CD8+ T cells sorted from blood, obtained in a trial of the OX40 agonist ivuxolimab. These receptors all come from an adult with an advanced solid tumor such as melanoma, head and neck, liver or kidney cancer.

V and J are TRBV6-5 and TRBJ1-2, with D tentatively TRBD1 (5 bases). Trimming stripped 8 bases from V and 0 bases from J, with 10 bases between. Germline lookup yields CDR1 MNHEY and CDR2 SVGAGI. CDR3 length: 13 amino acids. For the CDR3, the DNA is TGTGCCAGCTTGGGGGAGGCTAACTATGGCTACACCTTC. Translation: CASLGEANYGYTF.

The CDR3 protein is CAWSVGTGVSYNEQFF. Here the CDR3 DNA reads TGTGCCTGGAGTGTCGGAACAGGGGTTTCCTACAATGAGCAGTTCTTC. The chain links TRBV30 to TRBJ2-1; TRBD1 matches 7 bases. The CDR3 length is 16 residues. The junction had 6 bases not matched to a gene; V was cut back by 0 bases and J by 1 base. Germline loops: CDR1 GTSNPN, CDR2 SVGIG (reference sequence).

The genes are TRBV7-9 and TRBJ2-3; D possibly corresponds to TRBD2 (6 bases). The germline V and J ends were trimmed by 1 base and 2 bases, with 10 bases remaining between them. This CDR3 region has 15 residues. CDR1 SEHNR and CDR2 FQNEAQ come from the germline V gene (reference sequence). CDR3 in DNA: TGTGCCAGCAGCTTAGGGGCGGGGATCACAGATACGCAGTATTTT. This encodes CASSLGAGITDTQYF. The full variable domain, its missing parts supplied by reference TRBV7-9 and TRBJ2-3, is DTGVSQNPRHKITKRGQNVTFRCDPISEHNRLYWYRQTLGQGPEFLTYFQNEAQLEKSRLLSDRFSAERPKGSFSTLEIQRTEQGDSAMYLCASSLGAGITDTQYFGPGTRLTVL.

A few counts support this clone. The chain employs TRBV10-1 and TRBJ2-5, with D hard to call. Germline V lookup: CDR1 WNHNN, CDR2 SYGVQD (reference sequence). The CDR3 is 14 amino acids. Trimming removed 0 bases from V and 4 bases from J, with 9 bases in between. Written as DNA, the CDR3 is TGCGCCAGCAGTGAGTCGGGCGACCGAGAGACCCAGTACTTC. It encodes CASSESGDRETQYF.

V is TRBV5-1 and J is TRBJ2-4; D unclear. The CDR3 contains 11 residues. Germline-derived CDR1 and CDR2 are SGHRS and YFSETQ. The V gene lost 2 bases and the J gene lost 5 bases, with 2 bases spanning the gap. The CDR3 DNA sequence: TGCGCCAGCAGCTTCGAAAACATTCAGTACTTC. This translates into CASSFENIQYF.

V is TRBV4-3 and J is TRBJ2-2; the match to TRBD2 covers 8 bases. The V gene end was trimmed by 2 bases and the J gene end by 5 bases; junction bases not matched to a gene: 13. There are 18 residues in the CDR3. The germline V gene encodes CDR1 LGHNA and CDR2 YSLEER. CDR3 loop: CASSQFPRGATRTGELFF. The CDR3 region has the DNA TGCGCCAGCAGCCAATTTCCGCGGGGGGCTACGCGTACCGGGGAGCTGTTTTTT.

The gene calls are TRBV4-2 and TRBJ1-1; no firm D call. V lost 4 bases and J lost 1, with 10 bases in between. From germline, CDR1 is LGHNA and CDR2 YNFKEQ. CDR3 length: 14 residues. The CDR3 DNA reads as TGTGCCAGCAGCCCCCCTACAGCGAACACTGAAGCTTTCTTT. Its protein is CASSPPTANTEAFF.

The CDR3 DNA sequence: TGTGCCAGTACGAGCAGGAATCAGCCCCAGCATTTT. Its translation is CASTSRNQPQHF. J is TRBJ1-5 and V is TRBV19; no firm D call. Trimming shortened V by 7 bases and J by 4 bases, and 8 bases separated the two germline ends. Germline V gene data show CDR1 as LNHDA and CDR2 as SQIVND (reference sequence). The CDR3 runs to 12 residues.

V is TRBV5-1 and J is TRBJ1-1; D not certain. V lost 3 bases to trimming and J lost 7 bases, with 16 bases between them. This CDR3 is built from 14 residues. Germline-derived CDR1 and CDR2 are SGHRS and YFSETQ. The CDR3 DNA reads TGCGCCAGCAGCTGGGGTGGGTCAGCCAGTGAAGCTTTCTTT. Translating it yields CASSWGGSASEAFF.

This clone was picked up many times. This chain links TRBV18 with TRBJ1-3; D gene unclear. The germline CDR1 and CDR2 sequences are KGHSH and LQKENI. V was trimmed by 4 bases and J by 3 bases, leaving 13 bases between them. CDR3 length equals 15 residues. CDR3: CASSRNTGDGNTIYF. In DNA form, the CDR3 reads TGTGCCAGCTCACGAAACACTGGGGATGGAAACACCATATATTTT.

J is TRBJ1-6 and V is TRBV11-1; D possibly corresponds to TRBD1 (5 bases). This CDR3 has 17 residues. Germline V lookup: CDR1 SGHAT, CDR2 FQDESV (reference sequence). The V end lost 1 base, the J end lost 0 bases, and 10 bases lay between the germline ends. The CDR3 nucleotides are TGTGCCAGCAGCTTAGGTCCGGGGGTCTCCTATAATTCACCCCTCCACTTT. Translation: CASSLGPGVSYNSPLHF.

This rearrangement joins TRBV5-4 to TRBJ1-5, with 10 bases identical to TRBD1. V lost 4 bases, J lost 10 bases, and 8 bases stayed unmatched. The CDR3 spans 14 residues. Germline V lookup: CDR1 SGHNT, CDR2 YYREEE (reference sequence). The CDR3 protein is CASSRDRGRGPQHF. The DNA for the CDR3 is TGTGCCAGCAGCCGCGACAGGGGGCGAGGACCCCAGCATTTT. The full variable domain, with the rest looked up from reference TRBV5-4 and TRBJ1-5, is ETGVTQSPTHLIKTRGQQVTLRCSSQSGHNTVSWYQQALGQGPQFIFQYYREEENGRGNFPPRFSGLQFPNYSSELNVNALELDDSALYLCASSRDRGRGPQHFGDGTRLSIL.

The rearrangement links TRBV4-2 to TRBJ2-1; D is unresolved. CDR3 length equals 18 residues. From germline, CDR1 is LGHNA and CDR2 YNFKEQ. V was pared by 0 bases and J by 2 bases, with 17 bases between. For the CDR3, the DNA is TGTGCCAGCAGCCAAGAACTGTCTTGGCCCGGAACCTACAATGAGCAGTTCTTC. Protein: CASSQELSWPGTYNEQFF.

The V gene is TRBV19, the J gene TRBJ1-4, with D unresolved. Trimming removed 5 bases at V and 8 bases at J, with 15 bases between. CDR3 length: 14 residues. Germline V gene data show CDR1 as LNHDA and CDR2 as SQIVND (reference sequence). The CDR3 DNA reads TGTGCCAGTAGTGCCGGTGTGTCGTGGGAAAAACTGTTTTTT. It codes for CASSAGVSWEKLFF.

This clone is a singleton in its sample. This CDR3 reads CASSLGDRVSYEQYF. DNA of the CDR3: TGTGCCAGCAGCTTAGGAGACAGGGTTTCGTACGAGCAGTACTTC. The J gene is TRBJ2-7, the V gene TRBV7-2, with 7 bases aligning to TRBD1. CDR1 SGHTA and CDR2 FQGNSA come from the germline V gene. V lost 1 base to trimming and J lost 4 bases; unmatched junction nucleotides: 7. This CDR3 is 15 amino acids long. The variable domain in full, completed from reference TRBV7-2 and TRBJ2-7, reads GAGVSQSPSNKVTEKGKDVELRCDPISGHTALYWYRQSLGQGLEFLIYFQGNSAPDKSGLPSDRFSAERTGGSVSTLTIQRTQQEDSAVYLCASSLGDRVSYEQYFGPGTRLTVT.

This clone has a handful of counts. The chain couples TRBV30 to TRBJ1-5; 7 bases are a match to TRBD1. This CDR3 comprises 15 residues. Germline CDR1 and CDR2: GTSNPN and SVGIG (reference sequence). The V and J ends lost 0 bases and 5 bases, in that order; junction bases with no gene match: 7. The CDR3 nucleotides are TGTGCCTGGAGTGTACGGGGACAGTCCGATCAGCCCCAGCATTTT. Its translation is CAWSVRGQSDQPQHF.

Notes on this clone: The same CDR3 is also encoded by other DNA sequences in this sample. The CDR3 spells CASSFQETQYF. DNA of the CDR3: TGCGCCAGCAGCTTCCAAGAGACCCAGTACTTC. The V call is TRBV5-1, the J call TRBJ2-5; D is unresolved. V was pared by 2 bases and J by 1 base, with 0 bases between. Looked up from germline, CDR1 is SGHRS and CDR2 is YFSETQ. The CDR3 loop spans 11 amino acids.

The chain joins TRBV6-5 to TRBJ1-2, with TRBD1 matching over 7 bases. Germline V CDR1 and CDR2: MNHEY, SVGAGI. The CDR3 is 14 residues long. J lost 4 bases, V lost 0 bases, and 2 bases had no gene match. The CDR3 sequence is CASSYSNRGYGYTF. The CDR3 DNA follows: TGTGCCAGCAGTTACTCGAACAGGGGCTATGGCTACACCTTC.

This clone is a singleton in its sample. In DNA, the CDR3 is TGCGCCAGTTCGACTAGCGGCACCGGGGAGCTGTTTTTT. This translates into CASSTSGTGELFF. The V and J genes are TRBV5-1 and TRBJ2-2, with 9 bases that match TRBD2. The CDR3 extends over 13 amino acids. V lost 8 bases to trimming and J lost 4 bases; unmatched junction nucleotides: 3. Germline CDR1 is SGHRS and CDR2 is YFSETQ.

The V gene is TRBV10-2, the J gene TRBJ2-6; D is perhaps TRBD1 or TRBD2 (5 bases each). This CDR3 spans 15 amino acids. From germline, CDR1 is WSHSY and CDR2 SAAADI. Trimming took off 0 bases at V and 4 bases at J, with 7 bases between the two ends. The CDR3 sequence is CASSESGVGANVLTF. The DNA of the CDR3 is TGCGCCAGCAGTGAGTCGGGGGTAGGGGCCAACGTCCTGACTTTC.

In DNA form, the CDR3 reads TGTGCCAGCAGCTTAGTCTCAGCGGGAGAGGAGACCCAGTACTTC. It codes for CASSLVSAGEETQYF. The genes are TRBV11-3 and TRBJ2-5; 8 bases agree with TRBD2. CDR3 length: 15 residues. The ends lost 1 base at V and 5 bases at J; junction bases unmatched: 6. Germline loops: CDR1 SGHNT, CDR2 YENEEA.

The V call is TRBV28, the J call TRBJ1-1; D gene ambiguous. Deletions cut 2 bases from V and 1 base from J, with 8 bases between. CDR1 and CDR2 from the germline V gene are MDHEN and SYDVKM. CDR3 length: 14 residues. DNA for the CDR3: TGTGCCAGCAGTTTACTCACAGCGAACACTGAAGCTTTCTTT. Translated: CASSLLTANTEAFF.

This clone was observed a single time. This chain uses TRBV7-6 with TRBJ1-4, with D perhaps TRBD1 (6 bases). Trimming took 6 bases from V and 10 from J, leaving 18 bases between them. From germline, CDR1 is SGHVS and CDR2 FNYEAQ. The CDR3 is 14 amino acids. CDR3 residues: CASSPTGPPGKLFF. The CDR3 DNA reads as TGTGCCAGCAGTCCAACAGGGCCTCCAGGAAAACTGTTTTTT.

This clone was counted only a few times. V gene TRBV4-3 combines with J gene TRBJ1-4; D call uncertain. Trimming removed 0 bases from V and 1 base from J, with 9 bases in between. The V gene's germline CDR1 is LGHNA and CDR2 YSLEER. CDR3 length: 16 amino acids. CDR3 amino acids: CASSQDSVLTNEKLFF. CDR3 DNA sequence: TGCGCCAGCAGCCAAGATTCTGTCTTAACTAATGAAAAACTGTTTTTT.

V is TRBV7-9 and J is TRBJ2-1, with 11 bases fitting TRBD2. The V segment lost 5 bases and the J segment 7 bases; nucleotides outside the gene matches: 4. The germline V gene encodes CDR1 SEHNR and CDR2 FQNEAQ (reference sequence). The CDR3 length is 14 residues. The CDR3 DNA is TGTGCCAGCAGCCCCCTAGCGGGGGGAAATGAGCAGTTCTTC. It specifies CASSPLAGGNEQFF.

This clone appeared once. This chain joins TRBV7-9 and TRBJ1-1; D gene ambiguous. The V and J ends lost 1 base and 4 bases respectively, with 7 bases between them. Germline V lookup: CDR1 SEHNR, CDR2 FQNEAQ (reference sequence). CDR3 size: 13 residues. The CDR3 DNA reads as TGTGCCAGCAGCTTAGAAGGTGTCACTGAAGCTTTCTTT. It specifies CASSLEGVTEAFF.

The gene calls are TRBV27 and TRBJ2-5; a possible D gene is TRBD2 (7 bases). The germline V gene encodes CDR1 MNHEY and CDR2 SMNVEV (reference sequence). CDR3 size: 14 residues. V lost 6 bases to trimming and J lost 5 bases, with 16 bases between them. The CDR3 loop reads CASRIRGGGETQYF. The CDR3 region has the DNA TGTGCCAGCAGAATTAGGGGAGGGGGGGAGACCCAGTACTTC.

The table lists this clone with a few counts. The chain is built from TRBV28 and TRBJ1-1; unclear D gene. The CDR3 contains 14 residues. The germline V and J ends were trimmed by 10 bases and 3 bases, with 18 bases remaining between them. The germline V gene has CDR1 MDHEN and CDR2 SYDVKM. This chain's CDR3 is CAILGSSGYTEAFF. The CDR3 region has the DNA TGTGCCATCTTGGGCAGCAGTGGTTACACTGAAGCTTTCTTT.

The sample holds one count of this clone. The gene calls are TRBV7-9 and TRBJ1-2; D is unresolved. Germline V gene lookup returns CDR1 SEHNR and CDR2 FQNEAQ (reference sequence). The V gene lost 4 bases and the J gene lost 8 bases, with 14 bases spanning the gap. The CDR3 is 13 residues long. The CDR3 region is CASSSTGPRGYTF. DNA of the CDR3: TGTGCCAGCAGCTCAACCGGACCCAGGGGCTACACCTTC.